The 29 T cell receptor beta chains reported below all come from one sample, sequenced in a study of T cells in Graves' hyperthyroidism and ophthalmopathy. RNA transcripts were the template for amplifying TCR beta CDR3 regions. HTBI primers were employed in a first-round RT-PCR of the TCR CDR3. TCRdb re-analysed the multiplex PCR reads in MiXCR, keeping a single row per CDR3 protein. The sample has around 240,000 distinct CDR3 sequences, about 14% seen once. The specimen was blood. The receptor source for this set is a woman in her thirties or forties with Graves' hyperthyroidism that later progressed to Graves' ophthalmopathy.

This clonotype was detected ten times or more. The rearrangement joins TRBV11-3 to TRBJ2-3; perhaps TRBD1 as D (6 bases). Trimming removed 5 bases at V and 0 bases at J, with 9 bases between. CDR3 length: 14 amino acids. Germline-derived CDR1 and CDR2 are SGHNT and YENEEA. The CDR3 reads CASSRQESTDTQYF. The CDR3, as DNA: TGTGCCAGCAGCCGACAGGAGAGCACAGATACGCAGTATTTT. Looking up the rest from reference TRBV11-3 and TRBJ2-3 gives the full variable domain: EAGVVQSPRYKIIEKKQPVAFWCNPISGHNTLYWYLQNLGQGPELLIRYENEEAVDDSQLPKDRFSAERLKGVDSTLKIQPAELGDSAVYLCASSRQESTDTQYFGPGTRLTVL.

This clonotype came up a few times. This CDR3 is CASSQGGLAENVKNIQYF. In DNA form, the CDR3 reads TGTGCCAGCAGCCAAGGGGGACTAGCGGAGAACGTCAAAAACATTCAGTACTTC. The V gene is TRBV4-2, the J gene TRBJ2-4; TRBD2 aligns across 11 bases. Per the germline V gene, CDR1 is LGHNA and CDR2 is YNFKEQ. The CDR3 is 18 residues long. Trimming removed 1 base from V and 3 bases from J; junction bases left unmatched: 8.

This clonotype was observed at least ten times. The chain couples TRBV27 to TRBJ1-6; D not resolved. The CDR3 has 16 residues. CDR1 and CDR2 from the germline V gene are MNHEY and SMNVEV (reference sequence). V lost 2 bases to trimming and J lost 7 bases, with 15 bases between them. The CDR3 spells CASSLRRPVGNSPLHF. As DNA, the CDR3 is TGTGCCAGCAGTTTACGTCGTCCAGTCGGAAATTCACCCCTCCACTTT.

This clonotype turned up a few times. J is TRBJ2-2 and V is TRBV9; weak D call: TRBD1 (6 bases). The CDR3 is 15 residues long. V was trimmed by 5 bases and J by 0 bases, leaving 11 bases between them. The V gene's germline CDR1 is SGDLS and CDR2 YYNGEE. CDR3 DNA: TGTGCCAGCAGTATAACAGGGTCGAACACCGGGGAGCTGTTTTTT. Residues: CASSITGSNTGELFF.

J is TRBJ1-5 and V is TRBV6-1, with 7 bases matching TRBD1. V was clipped by 5 bases and J by 3 bases; unmatched bases: 4. The germline V gene encodes CDR1 MNHNS and CDR2 SASEGT. This CDR3 spans 14 amino acids. CDR3: CASSTGAINQPQHF. The CDR3 DNA reads as TGTGCCAGCAGTACAGGGGCTATCAATCAGCCCCAGCATTTT.

This clonotype was recorded many times. The chain carries TRBV5-6 and TRBJ2-7; 8 bases agree with TRBD1. The CDR3 sequence is 15 residues long. After removal of 0 bases from V and 0 bases from J, the junction contained 2 bases not matched to a gene. Germline V gene sequence: CDR1 SGHDT, CDR2 YYEEEE. The CDR3 here is CASSLAGTGSYEQYF. The CDR3 nucleotides are TGTGCCAGCAGCTTGGCCGGGACAGGCTCCTACGAGCAGTACTTC. The full variable domain, its missing parts supplied by reference TRBV5-6 and TRBJ2-7, is DAGVTQSPTHLIKTRGQQVTLRCSPKSGHDTVSWYQQALGQGPQFIFQYYEEEERQRGNFPDRFSGHQFPNYSSELNVNALLLGDSALYLCASSLAGTGSYEQYFGPGTRLTVT.

This clonotype appeared many times. This chain links TRBV28 with TRBJ2-1; D remains unclear. V lost 3 bases to trimming and J lost 8 bases, with 14 bases between them. The germline V gene has CDR1 MDHEN and CDR2 SYDVKM. CDR3 length: 14 amino acids. CDR3 amino acids: CASSFYDIQDEQFF. The CDR3 DNA is TGTGCCAGCAGTTTTTACGACATTCAGGATGAGCAGTTCTTC.

Many counts were recorded for this clonotype. This rearrangement joins TRBV27 to TRBJ2-3; no definite D call. Germline V gene lookup returns CDR1 MNHEY and CDR2 SMNVEV (reference sequence). The germline V and J ends were trimmed by 6 bases and 4 bases, with 17 bases remaining between them. The CDR3 runs to 15 residues. The CDR3 reads CASRMTLSGADTQYF. The CDR3, as DNA: TGTGCCAGCAGAATGACACTCTCGGGCGCAGATACGCAGTATTTT.

This clonotype was recorded at least ten times. CDR3: CANQKAAYSDEQFF. The CDR3 nucleotides read TGTGCCAACCAAAAGGCGGCGTATTCCGATGAGCAGTTCTTC. This chain links TRBV18 with TRBJ2-1; no firm D call. V shed 10 bases and J shed 8 bases, with 21 bases lying between them. CDR1 is KGHSH, CDR2 LQKENI, per germline. The CDR3 is 14 amino acids. The variable domain in full, with the rest retrieved from reference TRBV18 and TRBJ2-1, is NAGVMQNPRHLVRRRGQEARLRCSPMKGHSHVYWYRQLPEEGLKFMVYLQKENIIDESGMPKERFSAEFPKEGPSILRIQQVVRGDSAAYFCANQKAAYSDEQFFGPGTRLTVL.

This clonotype was counted at least ten times. The chain links TRBV28 to TRBJ2-7; 8 nucleotides line up with TRBD1. With V trimmed by 6 bases and J by 2 bases, 6 bases remained unmatched. From germline, CDR1 is MDHEN and CDR2 SYDVKM. The CDR3 contains 14 residues. This CDR3 reads CASSLDRAPYEQYF. CDR3 coding DNA: TGTGCCAGCAGCTTGGACAGGGCCCCCTACGAGCAGTACTTC. Looking up the rest from reference TRBV28 and TRBJ2-7 gives the full variable domain: DVKVTQSSRYLVKRTGEKVFLECVQDMDHENMFWYRQDPGLGLRLIYFSYDVKMKEKGDIPEGYSVSREKKERFSLILESASTNQTSMYLCASSLDRAPYEQYFGPGTRLTVT.

This clonotype was seen many times. The chain uses TRBV7-9 and TRBJ2-1; D call uncertain. There are 12 residues in the CDR3. With 2 bases removed from V and 5 bases from J, the gap between germline ends came to 4 bases. From germline, CDR1 is SEHNR and CDR2 FQNEAQ (reference sequence). CDR3 in amino acids: CASSLRNNEQFF. The CDR3 nucleotides are TGTGCCAGCAGCTTAAGGAACAATGAGCAGTTCTTC.

This clonotype was seen more than once but under ten times. With a much larger clone just one base away, this may be a read error. J is TRBJ2-7 and V is TRBV15; TRBD1 might be the D (7 bases). This CDR3 has 15 amino acids. V lost 5 bases to trimming and J lost 9 bases, with 23 bases between them. Looked up from germline, CDR1 is LNHNV and CDR2 is YYDKDF (reference sequence). CDR3 region: CATSPGPQGGDGQYF. The CDR3 region has the DNA TGTGCCACCAGCCCCGGCCCGCAGGGGGGCGACGGGCAGTACTTC.

The chain links TRBV30 to TRBJ1-2; tentative D call: TRBD1 (6 bases). CDR1 is GTSNPN, CDR2 SVGIG, per germline (reference sequence). The ends were cut back, 2 bases at V and 5 bases at J, with 24 bases in the middle. The CDR3 is 17 residues long. This CDR3 is CAWSPPLTGTRVYGYTF. The DNA for the CDR3 is TGTGCCTGGAGTCCCCCGCTTACAGGGACTCGGGTTTATGGCTACACCTTC.

The V gene is TRBV5-1, the J gene TRBJ2-5; D gene uncertain. V was trimmed by 0 bases and J by 4 bases, leaving 7 bases between them. Germline V CDR1 and CDR2: SGHRS, YFSETQ. The CDR3 contains 13 residues. This CDR3 is CASSLVISETQYF. CDR3 nucleotides: TGCGCCAGCAGCTTGGTTATCTCAGAGACCCAGTACTTC.

Turning to this clonotype: A much larger clone differs by one base, so this may be a read error. The conserved closing phenylalanine or tryptophan is absent in this CDR3, likely reflecting a read error. This chain connects TRBV20-1 to TRBJ2-5; D is ambiguous. The CDR3 contains 12 residues. V shed 5 bases and J shed 4 bases, with 11 bases lying between them. The germline V gene encodes CDR1 DFQATT and CDR2 SNEGSKA (reference sequence). The CDR3 region is CSAGPRGETQYL. The CDR3 region has the DNA TGCAGTGCTGGACCCCGCGGAGAGACCCAGTACCTC.

This clonotype was recorded at least ten times. The gene calls are TRBV7-9 and TRBJ2-7; 12 nucleotides match TRBD2. Germline CDR1 is SEHNR and CDR2 is FQNEAQ (reference sequence). V was pared by 5 bases and J by 7 bases, with 6 bases of the junction left unmatched. The CDR3 spans 14 residues. CDR3 nucleotides: TGTGCCAGCAGCGAAGGACTAGCGGGATATGAGCAGTACTTC. Encoded protein: CASSEGLAGYEQYF.

This clonotype was found many times. The CDR3 bases are TGTGCCAGCAGTTCCTACGGACTAGCGGGAGGACCGGAGCAGTTCTTC. The encoded protein is CASSSYGLAGGPEQFF. The rearrangement joins TRBV6-1 to TRBJ2-1; 14 bases are a match to TRBD2. The CDR3 contains 16 residues. The V segment lost 5 bases and the J segment 10 bases; nucleotides outside the gene matches: 10. Germline V lookup: CDR1 MNHNS, CDR2 SASEGT.

The genes are TRBV28 and TRBJ2-7, with 12 bases fitting TRBD2. CDR1 is MDHEN and CDR2 is SYDVKM in the germline V gene. V was pared by 5 bases and J by 3 bases, with 5 bases of the junction left unmatched. This CDR3 contains 15 residues. The DNA of the CDR3 is TGTGCCAGCAGTACACCGGGACTAGCGGGCTACGAGCAGTACTTC. Encoded protein: CASSTPGLAGYEQYF.

For this clonotype: A single base separates this from a much larger clone, so it may be a read error. The gene calls are TRBV3-1 and TRBJ2-1; D unclear. The germline V gene encodes CDR1 LGHDT and CDR2 YNNKEL (reference sequence). CDR3 length: 15 residues. The CDR3 DNA sequence: TGTGCCAGCAGCCAAAGGCTTAGCAGCTACAATGGGCAGTTCTTC. It is translated as CASSQRLSSYNGQFF.

This clonotype was counted at least ten times. The rearrangement joins TRBV4-1 to TRBJ1-1; D not resolved. CDR3 length: 12 residues. V was trimmed by 3 bases and J by 5 bases, leaving 7 bases between them. From germline, CDR1 is MGHRA and CDR2 YSYEKL. CDR3 in amino acids: CASSQGRTEAFF. The CDR3 nucleotides are TGCGCCAGCAGCCAGGGGAGGACTGAAGCTTTCTTT.

This clonotype was seen repeatedly, ten times or more. This sequence joins TRBV12-3 or TRBV12-4 and TRBJ2-4; TRBD2 matches at 8 bases. The CDR3 runs 13 residues. V lost 3 bases to trimming and J lost 5 bases; unmatched junction nucleotides: 0. The CDR3 sequence: CASSFGGENIQYF. Written as DNA, the CDR3 is TGTGCCAGCAGTTTCGGGGGGGAAAACATTCAGTACTTC.

There are many counts of this clonotype. V gene TRBV5-1 combines with J gene TRBJ2-5, with D possibly called TRBD1 or TRBD2 (5 bases each). Germline V gene sequence: CDR1 SGHRS, CDR2 YFSETQ. The CDR3 contains 14 residues. Trimming left V 4 bases short and J 5 bases short, with 15 bases between. CDR3 nucleotide sequence: TGCGCCAGCAGCCCGGGGCCGACCGACGAGACCCAGTACTTC. Its translation: CASSPGPTDETQYF.

This clonotype occurred many times. The gene calls are TRBV20-1 and TRBJ2-1; D could derive from TRBD1 or TRBD2 (6 bases each). The V and J ends lost 3 bases and 1 base respectively, with 19 bases between them. The CDR3 consists of 17 residues. Germline V gene sequence: CDR1 DFQATT, CDR2 SNEGSKA (reference sequence). Written as DNA, the CDR3 is TGCAGTGCTAGTATCCTAGGGGGGCAGCTTTCCTACAATGAGCAGTTCTTC. Its protein is CSASILGGQLSYNEQFF.

The rearrangement uses TRBV6-2 or TRBV6-3 and TRBJ2-3, with D perhaps matching TRBD2 (6 bases). This CDR3 is built from 15 residues. Germline V gene lookup returns CDR1 MNHEY and CDR2 SVGEGT. Trimming took off 0 bases at V and 2 bases at J, with 9 bases between the two ends. The CDR3 sequence is CASSYSGTPTDTQYF. CDR3 coding DNA: TGTGCCAGCAGTTACTCCGGGACTCCCACAGATACGCAGTATTTT.

In this sample, this clonotype turned up many times. This sequence joins TRBV11-2 and TRBJ2-3; TRBD2 matches at 9 bases. The trim removed 4 bases at V and 6 bases at J, leaving 5 bases unmatched. This CDR3 spans 14 amino acids. From germline, CDR1 is SGHAT and CDR2 FQNNGV. This CDR3 is CASSSGLAADTQYF. CDR3 bases: TGTGCCAGCAGCTCGGGACTAGCCGCCGATACGCAGTATTTT.

The V and J genes are TRBV15 and TRBJ2-1, with 8 bases identical to TRBD2. The CDR3 loop spans 13 amino acids. Germline CDR1 is LNHNV and CDR2 is YYDKDF (reference sequence). V shed 3 bases and J 10 bases; nucleotides not matched to a gene: 5. CDR3 bases: TGTGCCACCAGCAGTCGACTAGCGCGCGAGCAGTTCTTC. Its translation is CATSSRLAREQFF.

There are a few counts of this clonotype. This chain connects TRBV19 to TRBJ2-1; 11 bases are shared with TRBD2. V was pared by 0 bases and J by 5 bases, with 15 bases of the junction left unmatched. CDR1 and CDR2 (germline): LNHDA, SQIVND (reference sequence). The CDR3 consists of 20 residues. DNA of the CDR3: TGTGCCAGTAGTATAGATCTACTAGCGGGAGTTTTGTCAGGAAACAATGAGCAGTTCTTC. Translation: CASSIDLLAGVLSGNNEQFF. Filled out from reference TRBV19 and TRBJ2-1, the complete variable domain reads DGGITQSPKYLFRKEGQNVTLSCEQNLNHDAMYWYRQDPGQGLRLIYYSQIVNDFQKGDIAEGYSVSREKKESFPLTVTSAQKNPTAFYLCASSIDLLAGVLSGNNEQFFGPGTRLTVL.

This clonotype was recorded at least ten times. The genes are TRBV28 and TRBJ1-1; no clear D. The CDR3 runs to 15 residues. V was cut by 3 bases and J by 2 bases, with 13 bases left in between. Germline loops: CDR1 MDHEN, CDR2 SYDVKM. For the CDR3, the DNA is TGTGCCAGCAGTTTTGGCCCCAGCCCAAACACTGAAGCTTTCTTT. Amino acid sequence: CASSFGPSPNTEAFF.

In the case of this clonotype: This may be a read error, as it is one base from a much larger clone. The chain combines TRBV28 with TRBJ2-1; no reliable D call. Germline V gene sequence: CDR1 MDHEN, CDR2 SYDVKM. V shed 8 bases and J shed 4 bases, with 12 bases lying between them. The CDR3 has 13 amino acids. CDR3 loop: CASGTSSYNEQFF. CDR3 DNA sequence: TGTGCCAGCGGTACGAGCTCATACAATGAGCAGTTCTTC.